The present T cell receptor beta chain was sequenced within a study of early T cells in non-severe SARS-CoV-2 infection. Across the study: Sequencing of bulk RNA from unsorted whole blood was done, without chain pairing.

TCRdb re-called the 5' RACE reads through MiXCR, storing one row per CDR3 protein. The profile shows about 50,000 distinct CDR3 sequences, 10% to 15% of them singletons. Germline assignment: CDR1 LGHDT and CDR2 YNNKEL (reference sequence). The CDR3 sequence is 13 residues long. Trimming cost V 4 bases and J 14 bases, with 20 bases left between them. This clonotype was counted a few times. The sample here was whole blood, taken at baseline. The J gene is TRBJ1-1, the V gene TRBV3-1; maybe TRBD1 (6 bases). This sequence was found in an adult who was a healthcare worker with PCR-confirmed SARS-CoV-2 infection or an uninfected control (not recorded which). The CDR3 loop reads CASSLLGRQVSFF. CDR3 nucleotide sequence: TGTGCCAGCAGCCTCCTGGGGAGACAGGTGTCCTTCTTT. The full variable domain, its missing parts supplied by reference TRBV3-1 and TRBJ1-1, is DTAVSQTPKYLVTQMGNDKSIKCEQNLGHDTMYWYKQDSKKFLKIMFSYNNKELIINETVPNRFSPKSPDKAHLNLHINSLELGDSAVYFCASSLLGRQVSFFGQGTRLTVV.